Listed below are T cell receptor beta chains from one sample, sequenced in a study of T cells in Graves' hyperthyroidism and ophthalmopathy. TCRdb called the multiplex PCR reads again in MiXCR, with one record for every CDR3 protein. The sample has 550,000 to 600,000 distinct CDR3 sequences, approximately 15% seen once; the top ten hold 7% to 9%. The specimen was blood. The source of these receptors is a woman aged 18-35 years with Graves' ophthalmopathy. CDR3s include the opening cysteine and the closing phenylalanine or tryptophan. A D gene is named only where the DNA matches it firmly. Only some rows state a clone size, as once, few, many or a class for expanded clones.

-	TRBJ2-1	TRBV4-1	TRBD2	CASSQVGLAVSYNEQFF	TGCGCCAGCAGCCAAGTCGGACTAGCGGTGTCCTACAATGAGCAGTTCTTC
-	TRBJ2-5	TRBV28	TRBD1	CASSGITGTGGAETQYF	TGTGCCAGCAGTGGCATTACCGGGACAGGGGGCGCAGAGACCCAGTACTTC
-	TRBJ1-4	TRBV4-2	-	CASSQGGTTNEKLFF	TGTGCCAGCAGCCAAGGGGGCACAACTAATGAAAAACTGTTTTTT
many	TRBJ1-3	TRBV20-1	-	CSARGQLGISGNTIYF	TGCAGTGCTAGAGGGCAGTTAGGGATCTCTGGAAACACCATATATTTT
many	TRBJ2-3	TRBV20-1	-	CSARAGTEVTDTQYF	TGCAGTGCTCGAGCCGGGACTGAAGTCACAGATACGCAGTATTTT
-	TRBJ1-2	TRBV3-1	-	CASSLNRGLAYGYTF	TGTGCCAGCAGCCTCAACCGAGGGTTGGCCTATGGCTACACCTTC
-	TRBJ2-1	TRBV20-1	TRBD2	CSAWIAGGPGEQFF	TGCAGTGCTTGGATAGCGGGAGGGCCCGGTGAGCAGTTCTTC
many	TRBJ2-7	TRBV20-1	TRBD1	CSARTGGGSYEQYF	TGCAGTGCTCGGACAGGGGGCGGCTCCTACGAGCAGTACTTC
many	TRBJ1-1	TRBV29-1	-	CSVLRRRGEAFF	TGCAGCGTACTCAGGAGACGGGGAGAAGCTTTCTTT
many	TRBJ2-2	TRBV28	TRBD2	CASKAGGPNTGELFF	TGTGCCAGCAAAGCGGGAGGTCCGAACACCGGGGAGCTGTTTTTT
-	TRBJ1-1	TRBV2	TRBD1	CASSGQGLMNTEAFF	TGTGCCAGCAGTGGACAGGGGCTAATGAACACTGAAGCTTTCTTT
many	TRBJ2-2	TRBV27	-	CASAVANTGELFF	TGTGCCAGCGCGGTTGCGAACACCGGGGAGCTGTTTTTT
few	TRBJ2-3	TRBV24-1	-	CATSIGQWTDTQYF	TGTGCCACCAGTATCGGACAGTGGACAGATACGCAGTATTTT
-	TRBJ2-3	TRBV6-1	-	CASRQAGSTGTDTQYF	TGTGCCAGCAGACAAGCCGGAAGTACCGGCACAGATACGCAGTATTTT
few	TRBJ1-3	TRBV7-6	-	CASSPAGHWGEGNTIYF	TGTGCCAGCAGCCCCGCGGGACATTGGGGCGAAGGAAACACCATATATTTT